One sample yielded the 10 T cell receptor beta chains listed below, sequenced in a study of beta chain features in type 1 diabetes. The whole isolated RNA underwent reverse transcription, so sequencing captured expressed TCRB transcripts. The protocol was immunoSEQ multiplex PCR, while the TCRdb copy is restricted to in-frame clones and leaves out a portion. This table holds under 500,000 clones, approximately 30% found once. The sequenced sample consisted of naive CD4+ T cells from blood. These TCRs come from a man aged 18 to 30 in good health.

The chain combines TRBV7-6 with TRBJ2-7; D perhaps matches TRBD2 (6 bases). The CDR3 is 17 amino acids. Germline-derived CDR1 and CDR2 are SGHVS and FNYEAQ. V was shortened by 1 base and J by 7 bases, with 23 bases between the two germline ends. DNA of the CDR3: TGTGCCAGCAGCTTAGGAGGAGGGGCCGCCGGATGGGGTGAGCAGTACTTC. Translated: CASSLGGGAAGWGEQYF.

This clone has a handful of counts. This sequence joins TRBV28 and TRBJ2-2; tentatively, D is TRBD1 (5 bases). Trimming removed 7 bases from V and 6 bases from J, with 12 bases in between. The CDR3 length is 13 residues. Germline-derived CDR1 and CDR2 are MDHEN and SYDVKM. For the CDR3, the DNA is TGTGCCAGCATAGGCAGGGTCCCCGGGGAGCTGTTTTTT. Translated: CASIGRVPGELFF.

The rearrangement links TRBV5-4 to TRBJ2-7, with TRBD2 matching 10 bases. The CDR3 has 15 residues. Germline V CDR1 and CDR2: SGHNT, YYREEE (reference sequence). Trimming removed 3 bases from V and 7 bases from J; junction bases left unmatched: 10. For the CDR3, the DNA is TGTGCCAGCAGCTCGGCAGCGGGAGGGCCAAAGGAGCAGTACTTC. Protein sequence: CASSSAAGGPKEQYF.

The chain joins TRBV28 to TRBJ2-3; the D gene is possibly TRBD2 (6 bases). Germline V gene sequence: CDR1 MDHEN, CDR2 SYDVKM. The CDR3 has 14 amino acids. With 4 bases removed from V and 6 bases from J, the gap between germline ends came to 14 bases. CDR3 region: CASSSPGVGDTQYF. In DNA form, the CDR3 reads TGTGCCAGCAGTTCCCCGGGGGTTGGGGATACGCAGTATTTT.

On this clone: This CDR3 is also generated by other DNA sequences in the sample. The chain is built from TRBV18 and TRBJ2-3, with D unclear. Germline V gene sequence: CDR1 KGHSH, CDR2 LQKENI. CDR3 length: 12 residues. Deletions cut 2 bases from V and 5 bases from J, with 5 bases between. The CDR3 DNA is TGTGCCAGCTCACCATCTGGAGATACGCAGTATTTT. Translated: CASSPSGDTQYF.

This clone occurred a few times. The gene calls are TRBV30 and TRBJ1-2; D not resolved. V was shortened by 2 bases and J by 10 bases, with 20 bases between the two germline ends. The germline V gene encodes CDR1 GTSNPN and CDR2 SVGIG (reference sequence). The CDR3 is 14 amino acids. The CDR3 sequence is CAWSSQADGIDYTF. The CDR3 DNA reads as TGTGCCTGGAGTTCCCAGGCGGACGGTATAGACTACACCTTC.

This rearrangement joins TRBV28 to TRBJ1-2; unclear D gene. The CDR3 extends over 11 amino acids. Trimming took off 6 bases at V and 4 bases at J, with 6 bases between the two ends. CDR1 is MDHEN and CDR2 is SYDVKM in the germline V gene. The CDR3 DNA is TGTGCCAGCAGATCCGGCTATGGCTACACCTTC. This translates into CASRSGYGYTF.

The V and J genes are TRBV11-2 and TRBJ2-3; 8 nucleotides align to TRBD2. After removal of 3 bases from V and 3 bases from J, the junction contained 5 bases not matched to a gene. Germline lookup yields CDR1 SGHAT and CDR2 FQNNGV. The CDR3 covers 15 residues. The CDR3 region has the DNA TGTGCCAGCAGCTTCATCAGACTAGCGACAGATACGCAGTATTTT. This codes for CASSFIRLATDTQYF.

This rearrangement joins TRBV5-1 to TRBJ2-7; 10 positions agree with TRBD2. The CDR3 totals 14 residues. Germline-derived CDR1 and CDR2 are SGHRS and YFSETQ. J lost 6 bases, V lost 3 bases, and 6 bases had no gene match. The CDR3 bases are TGCGCCAGCAGCTCCGGGCTAGCGGGAGTCGAGCAGTACTTC. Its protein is CASSSGLAGVEQYF.

CDR3 nucleotides: TGTGCCAGCAGCTTCGGGCTGAACACTGAAGCTTTCTTT. As protein: CASSFGLNTEAFF. This rearrangement joins TRBV13 to TRBJ1-1; the D is unclear. There are 13 residues in the CDR3. V was pared by 3 bases and J by 0 bases, with 5 bases between. Germline CDR1 PRHDT, CDR2 FYEKMQ (reference sequence). The whole variable domain, remainder taken from reference TRBV13 and TRBJ1-1, is AAGVIQSPRHLIKEKRETATLKCYPIPRHDTVYWYQQGPGQDPQFLISFYEKMQSDKGSIPDRFSAQQFSDYHSELNMSSLELGDSALYFCASSFGLNTEAFFGQGTRLTVV.